Reported below is one TCR beta chain. The repertoire was sequenced with immunoSEQ multiplex PCR; TCRdb's copy has only in-frame clones and lacks some. The data hold some 120,000 clones, with roughly nine tenths observed a single time. The data were obtained in a study of blood T cell repertoires in COVID-19. Background on the study: Sources were T cells, B-cell-depleted T cells, or PBMCs; the material itself was cDNA or gDNA.

Trimming removed 7 bases from V and 7 bases from J, with 8 bases in between. The CDR3 totals 12 residues. The germline CDR1 and CDR2 sequences are MNHEY and SVGAGI. V is TRBV6-5 and J is TRBJ1-6; the D gene is possibly TRBD1 (6 bases). Sequenced input: peripheral blood. This TCR was recovered from a human donor with active COVID-19. The donor label of this sample is uncertain. CDR3 region: CASKGQNSPLHF. The CDR3 DNA follows: TGTGCCAGCAAAGGACAGAATTCACCCCTCCACTTT.